Following are 27 T cell receptor beta chains from one sample sequenced in a study of long-term antiretroviral therapy in people with HIV. Survey level was the resolution at which the v3.0 immunoSEQ assay ran. Using immunoSEQ multiplex PCR, the repertoire was profiled, and TCRdb retains in-frame clones only, with some absent. The sample includes around 12,000 clones, 60% to 80% seen only once; the top ten take more than 15%. Material: unsorted PBMCs, obtained 0.5 years before starting antiretroviral therapy. Receptors were obtained from a woman aged 40 to 49 with HIV.

This chain uses TRBV6-5 with TRBJ2-7; 7 bases map to TRBD2. This CDR3 region has 15 residues. With V trimmed by 4 bases and J by 0 bases, 6 bases remained unmatched. Germline CDR1 MNHEY, CDR2 SVGAGI. For the CDR3, the DNA is TGTGCCAGCAGTTCACTAGCGCCGAGCTCCTACGAGCAGTACTTC. Translated: CASSSLAPSSYEQYF.

The CDR3 protein is CASSLWGTSDTQYF. Here the CDR3 DNA reads TGTGCCAGCAGCTTATGGGGCACATCAGATACGCAGTATTTT. The V gene is TRBV5-4, the J gene TRBJ2-3, with D possibly TRBD1 on 5 matching bases. V lost 2 bases and J 4 bases, leaving 11 bases between the germline ends. This CDR3 comprises 14 residues. The germline gives CDR1 SGHNT, CDR2 YYREEE (reference sequence).

This chain links TRBV11-2 with TRBJ2-1; the D gene is possibly TRBD2 (5 bases). The V and J ends lost 5 bases and 6 bases respectively, with 11 bases between them. The CDR3 runs to 13 residues. From germline, CDR1 is SGHAT and CDR2 FQNNGV. The CDR3 nucleotides are TGTGCCAGCAGCCCCGGGAACCTCAATGAGCAGTTCTTC. It encodes CASSPGNLNEQFF.

The chain employs TRBV7-9 and TRBJ2-1; 15 bases line up with TRBD2. The germline V gene has CDR1 SEHNR and CDR2 FQNEAQ (reference sequence). CDR3 length: 17 residues. V was clipped by 5 bases and J by 6 bases; unmatched bases: 8. The CDR3 nucleotides are TGTGCCAGCAGCGAAGGGGGACTAGCGGGAGGCGGCAATGAGCAGTTCTTC. It translates to CASSEGGLAGGGNEQFF.

The V call is TRBV19, the J call TRBJ1-5, with a possible D match to TRBD1 (5 bases). The ends were cut back, 9 bases at V and 1 base at J, with 13 bases in the middle. Per the germline V gene, CDR1 is LNHDA and CDR2 is SQIVND (reference sequence). The CDR3 extends over 14 amino acids. CDR3 protein: CASDLWGSNQPQHF. In DNA, the CDR3 is TGTGCCAGCGACCTTTGGGGGAGCAATCAGCCCCAGCATTTT. Complete variable domain (other parts from reference TRBV19 and TRBJ1-5): DGGITQSPKYLFRKEGQNVTLSCEQNLNHDAMYWYRQDPGQGLRLIYYSQIVNDFQKGDIAEGYSVSREKKESFPLTVTSAQKNPTAFYLCASDLWGSNQPQHFGDGTRLSIL.

V is TRBV18 and J is TRBJ1-1; D is unresolved. Trimming stripped 8 bases from V and 3 bases from J, with 10 bases between. Per the germline V gene, CDR1 is KGHSH and CDR2 is LQKENI. The CDR3 runs 12 residues. The CDR3 spells CASSQEHTEAFF. The CDR3 bases are TGTGCCAGCAGCCAGGAGCACACTGAAGCTTTCTTT.

The V call is TRBV4-1, the J call TRBJ1-2; no definite D call. CDR3 length: 17 residues. V was cut by 0 bases and J by 6 bases, with 20 bases left in between. In germline, CDR1 is MGHRA, CDR2 YSYEKL. For the CDR3, the DNA is TGCGCCAGCAGCCAAGATCGAACAGATCTTTTTCTCGATGGCTACACCTTC. Its translation is CASSQDRTDLFLDGYTF.

The J gene is TRBJ1-6, the V gene TRBV2; 10 bases match TRBD1. CDR1 is SNHLY, CDR2 FYNNEI, per germline. V lost 1 base and J lost 10; bases outside the gene matches: 4. This CDR3 region has 15 residues. CDR3 DNA: TGTGCCAGCAGTGAAGATGGGACAGGGGTCTCACCCCTCCACTTT. It translates to CASSEDGTGVSPLHF.

This chain links TRBV5-1 with TRBJ1-2; TRBD1 matches at 10 bases. The V gene's germline CDR1 is SGHRS and CDR2 YFSETQ. The CDR3 extends over 13 amino acids. After removal of 3 bases from V and 8 bases from J, the junction contained 4 bases not matched to a gene. The CDR3 bases are TGCGCCAGCAGCTCCGGACAGGGGGAAGGCTACACCTTC. Translated: CASSSGQGEGYTF.

This chain uses TRBV6-5 with TRBJ1-2; D perhaps matches TRBD1 (6 bases). Trimming took 5 bases from V and 7 from J, leaving 17 bases between them. CDR1 is MNHEY and CDR2 is SVGAGI in the germline V gene. CDR3 size: 14 residues. DNA of the CDR3: TGTGCCAGCAGTCCCAGGGGAAGGGTCTCTGGCTACACCTTC. Encoded protein: CASSPRGRVSGYTF.

This sequence joins TRBV5-1 and TRBJ2-1; D may be TRBD1 (5 bases). The CDR3 sequence is 16 residues long. V gave up 3 bases and J gave up 3 bases, with 16 bases separating them. Germline CDR1 and CDR2: SGHRS and YFSETQ. The CDR3 protein is CASSYSTQGDYNEQFF. The CDR3 DNA reads as TGCGCCAGCAGCTATTCCACCCAAGGGGACTACAATGAGCAGTTCTTC.

This chain uses TRBV29-1 with TRBJ2-7; D remains unclear. V shed 5 bases and J shed 6 bases, with 14 bases lying between them. Germline CDR1 and CDR2: SQVTM and ANQGSEA. This CDR3 region has 12 residues. The CDR3 DNA is TGCAGCGTTCGAGGTGGGTTATCCGAGCAGTACTTC. Protein product: CSVRGGLSEQYF.

The J gene is TRBJ2-7, the V gene TRBV7-2, with a tentative D call TRBD1 (6 bases). The CDR3 length is 13 residues. Trimming removed 6 bases at V and 1 base at J, with 10 bases between. Germline V CDR1 and CDR2: SGHTA, FQGNSA. The CDR3 here is CASRDSSSYEQYF. CDR3 DNA: TGTGCCAGCAGGGACAGCTCTTCCTACGAGCAGTACTTC. The variable domain in full, with the rest retrieved from reference TRBV7-2 and TRBJ2-7, is GAGVSQSPSNKVTEKGKDVELRCDPISGHTALYWYRQSLGQGLEFLIYFQGNSAPDKSGLPSDRFSAERTGGSVSTLTIQRTQQEDSAVYLCASRDSSSYEQYFGPGTRLTVT.

The chain recombines TRBV6-5 with TRBJ2-2, with D perhaps being TRBD1 or TRBD2 (5 bases each). The CDR3 has 15 residues. Germline-derived CDR1 and CDR2 are MNHEY and SVGAGI. Trimming took 2 bases from V and 7 from J, leaving 14 bases between them. Here the CDR3 reads CASSYMSGLGGELFF. The CDR3 DNA sequence: TGTGCCAGCAGTTACATGTCGGGGCTGGGCGGGGAGCTGTTTTTT.

This clone is a singleton in its sample. The V gene is TRBV4-2, the J gene TRBJ2-7; D is unresolved. Germline V gives CDR1 LGHNA, CDR2 YNFKEQ. The CDR3 covers 14 residues. V was shortened by 4 bases and J by 2 bases, with 12 bases between the two germline ends. CDR3 sequence (DNA): TGTGCCAGCAGCCCCTCTAAACAGACCTACGAGCAGTACTTC. It encodes CASSPSKQTYEQYF.

The chain employs TRBV6-6 and TRBJ1-5; D is ambiguous. The CDR3 totals 12 residues. Trimming removed 2 bases from V and 4 bases from J, with 3 bases in between. Per the germline V gene, CDR1 is MNHNY and CDR2 is SVGAGI (reference sequence). DNA for the CDR3: TGTGCCAGCAGTTACGGGAATCAGCCCCAGCATTTT. Its translation: CASSYGNQPQHF.

This chain links TRBV5-1 with TRBJ2-3; D unresolved. Trimming took off 2 bases at V and 2 bases at J, with 9 bases between the two ends. This CDR3 is 14 amino acids long. Germline V CDR1 and CDR2: SGHRS, YFSETQ. CDR3 nucleotides: TGCGCCAGCAGCTTAAGACTCCCCACAGATACGCAGTATTTT. Amino acid sequence: CASSLRLPTDTQYF.

V is TRBV6-1 and J is TRBJ1-5; D unresolved. The length of the CDR3 is 14 residues. Trimming took off 3 bases at V and 5 bases at J, with 11 bases between the two ends. Germline V CDR1 and CDR2: MNHNS, SASEGT. CDR3 bases: TGTGCCAGCAGTGAGTATCGGGCGTATCAGCCCCAGCATTTT. Translated, it gives CASSEYRAYQPQHF.

J is TRBJ1-2 and V is TRBV5-1, with D possibly TRBD1 on 6 matching bases. This CDR3 spans 13 amino acids. Germline assignment: CDR1 SGHRS and CDR2 YFSETQ. Trimming cost V 0 bases and J 5 bases, with 8 bases left between them. The CDR3 DNA sequence: TGCGCCAGCAGCTTGGACAGGGAGTATGGCTACACCTTC. As protein: CASSLDREYGYTF.

This clone was recorded a few times. The J gene is TRBJ1-1, the V gene TRBV9, with D hard to call. The germline V gene encodes CDR1 SGDLS and CDR2 YYNGEE. The CDR3 loop spans 13 amino acids. Trimming removed 0 bases at V and 10 bases at J, with 13 bases between. Here the CDR3 reads CASSVGSGFPAFF. As DNA, the CDR3 is TGTGCCAGCAGCGTAGGCTCCGGGTTTCCAGCTTTCTTT.

By share, this clone ranks as large. This chain's CDR3 is CATRDLSYGYTF. The CDR3 region has the DNA TGTGCCACACGGGACCTTTCCTATGGCTACACCTTC. This sequence joins TRBV6-1 and TRBJ1-2, with a tentative D call TRBD1 (5 bases). Per germline, CDR1 MNHNS and CDR2 SASEGT. This CDR3 is 12 amino acids long. The V end was cut by 10 bases, the J end by 4 bases, with 13 bases between.

This sequence joins TRBV5-1 and TRBJ2-7; D is unresolved. The V gene's germline CDR1 is SGHRS and CDR2 YFSETQ. V lost 0 bases and J lost 6, with 7 bases in between. This CDR3 contains 12 residues. This chain's CDR3 is CASSLGRSEQYF. The CDR3 DNA sequence: TGCGCCAGCAGCTTGGGACGGTCCGAGCAGTACTTC.

This clone was observed a handful of times. The V call is TRBV11-3, the J call TRBJ1-2; D gene uncertain. Trimming cost V 1 base and J 8 bases, with 14 bases left between them. The CDR3 is 14 residues long. Germline CDR1 reads SGHNT; CDR2 reads YENEEA. This CDR3 is CASSLAADRDGYTF. CDR3 in DNA: TGTGCCAGCAGCTTAGCGGCGGACCGTGACGGCTACACCTTC. Variable domain in full (rest from reference TRBV11-3 and TRBJ1-2): EAGVVQSPRYKIIEKKQPVAFWCNPISGHNTLYWYLQNLGQGPELLIRYENEEAVDDSQLPKDRFSAERLKGVDSTLKIQPAELGDSAVYLCASSLAADRDGYTFGSGTRLTVV.

The chain combines TRBV18 with TRBJ1-2; D may be TRBD1 (6 bases). The ends were cut back, 3 bases at V and 8 bases at J, with 16 bases in the middle. Germline V gene sequence: CDR1 KGHSH, CDR2 LQKENI. This CDR3 has 14 amino acids. The CDR3 here is CASSPGQHYGGYTF. The CDR3 DNA reads as TGTGCCAGCTCACCCGGACAGCACTACGGGGGCTACACCTTC.

The chain's CDR3 is CASSLDRANHEQYF. DNA of the CDR3: TGTGCCAGCAGCTTAGACAGGGCTAACCACGAGCAGTACTTC. The genes are TRBV5-4 and TRBJ2-7, with TRBD1 identical over 7 bases. Germline assignment: CDR1 SGHNT and CDR2 YYREEE (reference sequence). V was pared by 2 bases and J by 5 bases, with 7 bases of the junction left unmatched. The CDR3 is 14 amino acids.

The chain couples TRBV12-5 to TRBJ2-2, with D possibly TRBD2 on 5 matching bases. CDR1 is LGHNT, CDR2 FRNRAP, per germline. V was cut by 3 bases and J by 7 bases, with 18 bases left in between. The CDR3 covers 16 residues. The CDR3 DNA is TGTGCTAGTGGTTTCCAAGAACTAGAGAGTGTCGGGGAGCTGTTTTTT. The encoded protein is CASGFQELESVGELFF.

This clone was counted only a few times. V usage is TRBV6-6 and J usage is TRBJ1-5; tentatively, D is TRBD1 (5 bases). Germline-derived CDR1 and CDR2 are MNHNY and SVGAGI (reference sequence). The CDR3 runs to 14 residues. Trimming removed 10 bases at V and 2 bases at J, with 15 bases between. In DNA form, the CDR3 reads TGTGCCACGGGGGGGGACCAACGCAATCAGCCCCAGCATTTT. Its protein product is CATGGDQRNQPQHF.